These 12 T cell receptor beta chains share one sample of origin, sequenced in a study of cytomegalovirus exposure and HLA in healthy donors. It was with 60 Vbeta and 13 Jbeta primers that the PCR ran. Profiling relied on immunoSEQ multiplex PCR, and the TCRdb table lists in-frame clones only, not all of them. The sample carries some 140,000 clones, more than 70% recorded once. Sequenced: PBMCs. The receptor set was obtained from a young man in good health and CMV-seronegative.

The sample holds one count of this clone. This chain links TRBV29-1 with TRBJ2-3; no firm D call. Germline CDR1 is SQVTM and CDR2 is ANQGSEA. The germline V and J ends were trimmed by 3 bases and 4 bases, with 5 bases remaining between them. CDR3 length: 11 amino acids. The CDR3 DNA reads as TGCAGCGTTGATCGGGCAGATACGCAGTATTTT. This sequence encodes CSVDRADTQYF.

The J gene is TRBJ2-3, the V gene TRBV9; a weak D match, TRBD2 (5 bases). V dropped 0 bases and J dropped 0 bases, with 11 bases sitting between them. The germline V gene encodes CDR1 SGDLS and CDR2 YYNGEE. The CDR3 consists of 16 residues. The CDR3 DNA is TGTGCCAGCAGCGTAGGTGGTTGGAGGAGCACAGATACGCAGTATTTT. Encoded protein: CASSVGGWRSTDTQYF.

This rearrangement joins TRBV6-4 to TRBJ1-1, with D unclear. Trimming left V 0 bases short and J 4 bases short, with 18 bases between. The V gene's germline CDR1 is MRHNA and CDR2 SNTAGT. The CDR3 runs to 17 residues. The DNA of the CDR3 is TGTGCCAGCAGTGACTCGTATCCTACCAGAAGAGGCACTGAAGCTTTCTTT. It yields the protein CASSDSYPTRRGTEAFF.

The chain employs TRBV19 and TRBJ2-2, with D perhaps matching TRBD2 (5 bases). V was trimmed by 3 bases and J by 6 bases, leaving 8 bases between them. Per germline, CDR1 LNHDA and CDR2 SQIVND (reference sequence). The CDR3 has 13 residues. CDR3 coding DNA: TGTGCCAGTAGTATCAGAGGGCCCGGGGAGCTGTTTTTT. This gives the protein CASSIRGPGELFF.

The chain is built from TRBV7-6 and TRBJ2-2, with 7 bases that match TRBD2. The CDR3 runs to 15 residues. Germline V gives CDR1 SGHVS, CDR2 FNYEAQ. V dropped 5 bases and J dropped 0; count of bases not matched to a gene: 3. The chain's CDR3 is CASSPSGTNTGELFF. The DNA of the CDR3 is TGTGCCAGCAGCCCGAGCGGGACGAACACCGGGGAGCTGTTTTTT.

This chain joins TRBV5-1 and TRBJ2-1; 8 bases are a match to TRBD1. Trimming removed 0 bases from V and 10 bases from J; junction bases left unmatched: 9. From germline, CDR1 is SGHRS and CDR2 YFSETQ. The CDR3 has 15 amino acids. CDR3 nucleotide sequence: TGCGCCAGCAGCTTGGGGCGGACAGGGACAGAAGAGCAGTTCTTC. This encodes CASSLGRTGTEEQFF.

This rearrangement joins TRBV5-4 to TRBJ2-7; 7 nucleotides align to TRBD1. There are 14 residues in the CDR3. The J segment lost 2 bases and the V segment lost 2 bases, leaving 4 bases of the junction unmatched. Germline-derived CDR1 and CDR2 are SGHNT and YYREEE (reference sequence). This chain's CDR3 is CASSLGGSTYEQYF. CDR3 DNA sequence: TGTGCCAGCAGCTTAGGGGGCTCGACCTACGAGCAGTACTTC.

The V and J genes are TRBV6-5 and TRBJ1-4, with D possibly TRBD1 on 6 matching bases. The CDR3 sequence is 13 residues long. Germline V gene lookup returns CDR1 MNHEY and CDR2 SVGAGI. The V and J ends lost 6 bases and 5 bases respectively, with 10 bases between them. This chain's CDR3 is CASRITGNEKLFF. DNA for the CDR3: TGTGCCAGCAGGATCACAGGGAATGAAAAACTGTTTTTT.

V usage is TRBV7-9 and J usage is TRBJ1-4, with D maybe TRBD1 (6 bases). The CDR3 totals 13 residues. Germline loops: CDR1 SEHNR, CDR2 FQNEAQ (reference sequence). Trimming shortened V by 5 bases and J by 5 bases, and 9 bases separated the two germline ends. The CDR3 nucleotides read TGTGCCAGCAGCGGACAGCGGAATGAAAAACTGTTTTTT. Protein: CASSGQRNEKLFF. Drawing the rest from reference TRBV7-9 and TRBJ1-4, the complete variable domain is DTGVSQNPRHKITKRGQNVTFRCDPISEHNRLYWYRQTLGQGPEFLTYFQNEAQLEKSRLLSDRFSAERPKGSFSTLEIQRTEQGDSAMYLCASSGQRNEKLFFGSGTQLSVL.

This clone has a single count. This chain connects TRBV7-9 to TRBJ2-7; weak D call: TRBD1 (6 bases). The CDR3 loop spans 13 amino acids. The ends were cut back, 5 bases at V and 3 bases at J, with 11 bases in the middle. Germline values: CDR1 SEHNR, CDR2 FQNEAQ (reference sequence). The CDR3 loop is CASSDTGFYEQYF. DNA of the CDR3: TGTGCCAGCAGCGACACAGGGTTCTACGAGCAGTACTTC.

The chain combines TRBV11-2 with TRBJ2-1; 13 nucleotides agree with TRBD2. The CDR3 has 16 amino acids. With 1 base clipped from V and 16 bases from J, the junction kept 13 bases outside the gene matches. CDR1 SGHAT and CDR2 FQNNGV come from the germline V gene. CDR3: CASSLGTSGSGSFQFF. CDR3 bases: TGTGCCAGCAGCTTAGGGACTAGCGGGAGTGGTTCCTTCCAATTCTTC.

The chain's CDR3 is CASSLSSGITEQYF. The CDR3 bases are TGTGCCAGCAGCTTGTCTAGCGGGATTACCGAGCAGTACTTC. The chain is built from TRBV5-4 and TRBJ2-7, with TRBD2 matching over 9 bases. The V and J ends lost 1 base and 6 bases, in that order; junction bases with no gene match: 5. Looked up from germline, CDR1 is SGHNT and CDR2 is YYREEE (reference sequence). This CDR3 is built from 14 residues.